Shown below are 24 T cell receptor beta chains from a single sample sequenced in a study of blood T cell repertoires in COVID-19. This table comes from immunoSEQ multiplex PCR, and its TCRdb copy is limited to in-frame clones, with some not included. This table has about 200,000 clones, roughly nine tenths appearing once. Sequencing input: peripheral blood. The receptors shown here come from a man between 60 and 75 years old with COVID-19, enrolled during active disease.

This clone was seen just once. CDR3 DNA: TGTGCCAGCAGCTTTGAGACTGAAGCTTTCTTT. Its translation: CASSFETEAFF. The chain has TRBV5-4 and TRBJ1-1; no clear D gene. CDR1 and CDR2 (germline): SGHNT, YYREEE (reference sequence). V lost 2 bases to trimming and J lost 5 bases, with 4 bases between them. The CDR3 covers 11 residues.

The chain combines TRBV27 with TRBJ2-2; D uncertain. Germline CDR1 is MNHEY and CDR2 is SMNVEV (reference sequence). V was clipped by 4 bases and J by 6 bases, with 15 bases between them. The CDR3 is 15 residues long. The CDR3 nucleotides are TGTGCCAGCAGTTACCTACCCTCTACAGCCGGGGAGCTGTTTTTT. Translation gives CASSYLPSTAGELFF.

The V and J genes are TRBV6-5 and TRBJ1-1, with D perhaps matching TRBD1 (5 bases). Trimming removed 0 bases at V and 11 bases at J, with 13 bases between. Germline V gene lookup returns CDR1 MNHEY and CDR2 SVGAGI. The CDR3 length is 13 residues. This chain's CDR3 is CASSYSTREMAFF. The CDR3 DNA is TGTGCCAGCAGTTACTCTACCAGGGAAATGGCTTTCTTT.

The chain couples TRBV15 to TRBJ1-5, with 11 bases that match TRBD1. The CDR3 contains 16 residues. CDR1 is LNHNV, CDR2 YYDKDF, per germline (reference sequence). V was pared by 5 bases and J by 1 base, with 4 bases of the junction left unmatched. CDR3 DNA: TGTGCCACCAGCCCGGGACAGGGGGTAAGCAATCAGCCCCAGCATTTT. This encodes CATSPGQGVSNQPQHF. The full variable domain, its missing parts supplied by reference TRBV15 and TRBJ1-5, is DAMVIQNPRYQVTQFGKPVTLSCSQTLNHNVMYWYQQKSSQAPKLLFHYYDKDFNNEADTPDNFQSRRPNTSFCFLDIRSPGLGDTAMYLCATSPGQGVSNQPQHFGDGTRLSIL.

This clone appeared a single time. This sequence joins TRBV19 and TRBJ1-1; D is unclear. CDR1 LNHDA and CDR2 SQIVND come from the germline V gene (reference sequence). The CDR3 covers 14 residues. V shed 9 bases and J shed 0 bases, with 14 bases lying between them. CDR3 coding DNA: TGTGCCAGCGGGTTTGGGTTTATGAACACTGAAGCTTTCTTT. This translates into CASGFGFMNTEAFF. Based on the CDR3 plus reference TRBV19 and TRBJ1-1, the full variable domain is DGGITQSPKYLFRKEGQNVTLSCEQNLNHDAMYWYRQDPGQGLRLIYYSQIVNDFQKGDIAEGYSVSREKKESFPLTVTSAQKNPTAFYLCASGFGFMNTEAFFGQGTRLTVV.

The V call is TRBV5-5, the J call TRBJ2-1, with TRBD1 matching over 9 bases. The CDR3 totals 14 residues. The J segment lost 9 bases and the V segment lost 3 bases, leaving 7 bases of the junction unmatched. The germline V gene has CDR1 SGHKS and CDR2 YYEKEE (reference sequence). The CDR3 protein is CASSWYRGQGEQFF. As DNA, the CDR3 is TGTGCCAGCAGCTGGTACAGGGGGCAAGGTGAGCAGTTCTTC.

V gene TRBV10-1 combines with J gene TRBJ2-7; 11 bases map to TRBD2. The V gene's germline CDR1 is WNHNN and CDR2 SYGVQD (reference sequence). V lost 0 bases, J lost 5 bases, and 3 bases stayed unmatched. The CDR3 contains 15 residues. The CDR3 region is CASSESSSGGNEQYF. The CDR3 DNA reads as TGCGCCAGCAGTGAGTCTTCTAGCGGGGGGAACGAGCAGTACTTC.

J is TRBJ1-2 and V is TRBV28; 8 bases line up with TRBD1. This CDR3 spans 14 amino acids. Germline CDR1 is MDHEN and CDR2 is SYDVKM. V lost 5 bases, J lost 4 bases, and 6 bases stayed unmatched. CDR3 DNA sequence: TGTGCCAGCAGTAGCTCCGACAGGGGCTATGGCTACACCTTC. Translating it yields CASSSSDRGYGYTF.

CDR3 amino acids: CASSGQVRAYNEQFF. DNA for the CDR3: TGTGCCAGCAGTGGACAGGTACGAGCTTACAATGAGCAGTTCTTC. The rearrangement uses TRBV28 and TRBJ2-1, with 7 bases aligning to TRBD1. This CDR3 spans 15 amino acids. Germline lookup yields CDR1 MDHEN and CDR2 SYDVKM. With 5 bases clipped from V and 4 bases from J, the junction kept 8 bases outside the gene matches.

This chain links TRBV27 with TRBJ1-6, with TRBD1 matching over 7 bases. Germline CDR1 reads MNHEY; CDR2 reads SMNVEV (reference sequence). J lost 4 bases, V lost 3 bases, and 6 bases had no gene match. The CDR3 has 16 residues. CDR3 DNA: TGTGCCAGCAGTTTTACGACAGGGCGATATAATTCACCCCTCCACTTT. Translating gives CASSFTTGRYNSPLHF.

The V gene is TRBV10-1, the J gene TRBJ2-2, with D maybe TRBD2 (6 bases). V was pared by 9 bases and J by 0 bases, with 14 bases between. The CDR3 is made up of 15 amino acids. The germline V gene encodes CDR1 WNHNN and CDR2 SYGVQD (reference sequence). The CDR3 sequence: CASAGGTANTGELFF. In nucleotides, the CDR3 is TGCGCCAGTGCCGGCGGGACCGCGAACACCGGGGAGCTGTTTTTT.

J is TRBJ1-3 and V is TRBV7-2; a weak D match, TRBD1 (5 bases). The CDR3 has 14 residues. The V gene's germline CDR1 is SGHTA and CDR2 FQGNSA. Trimming shortened V by 6 bases and J by 0 bases, and 9 bases separated the two germline ends. CDR3 sequence reads: CASRYGGSGNTIYF. The CDR3 region has the DNA TGTGCCAGCAGATACGGGGGCTCTGGAAACACCATATATTTT. The full variable domain, with the rest looked up from reference TRBV7-2 and TRBJ1-3, is GAGVSQSPSNKVTEKGKDVELRCDPISGHTALYWYRQSLGQGLEFLIYFQGNSAPDKSGLPSDRFSAERTGGSVSTLTIQRTQQEDSAVYLCASRYGGSGNTIYFGEGSWLTVV.

V is TRBV28 and J is TRBJ2-4; possibly TRBD2 for D (6 bases). The CDR3 length is 16 residues. Deletions cut 5 bases from V and 0 bases from J, with 14 bases between. The germline CDR1 and CDR2 sequences are MDHEN and SYDVKM. CDR3 in amino acids: CASSPHQGLAKNIQYF. The CDR3 DNA reads TGTGCCAGCAGTCCGCACCAGGGACTAGCCAAAAACATTCAGTACTTC.

The CDR3 loop reads CASSPSQRGGYNEQFF. CDR3 nucleotide sequence: TGTGCCAGCAGCCCCTCCCAGCGGGGGGGGTACAATGAGCAGTTCTTC. The rearrangement uses TRBV11-2 and TRBJ2-1; 10 bases match TRBD2. Germline assignment: CDR1 SGHAT and CDR2 FQNNGV. Trimming at V came to 5 bases and at J to 4 bases, leaving 8 bases not matched to a gene. This CDR3 is 16 amino acids long.

This chain joins TRBV28 and TRBJ1-3, with D uncertain. The CDR3 extends over 15 amino acids. CDR1 is MDHEN, CDR2 SYDVKM, per germline. Deletions cut 5 bases from V and 0 bases from J, with 11 bases between. In DNA, the CDR3 is TGTGCCAGCAGTCTCGCCACCGGCTCTGGAAACACCATATATTTT. Amino acid sequence: CASSLATGSGNTIYF.

The genes are TRBV3-1 (or the pseudogene TRBV3-2) and TRBJ1-2; 8 nucleotides align to TRBD1. With V trimmed by 8 bases and J by 8 bases, 10 bases remained unmatched. This CDR3 is built from 13 residues. Germline lookup yields CDR1 LGHDT and CDR2 YNNKEL (reference sequence). The CDR3 DNA reads as TGTGCCAGCGGTCTCCAGGGGGCTCGAGGCTACACCTTC. Translating gives CASGLQGARGYTF.

The rearrangement joins TRBV5-4 to TRBJ1-3; a possible D gene is TRBD1 (6 bases). Trimming stripped 3 bases from V and 0 bases from J, with 10 bases between. This CDR3 contains 15 residues. Germline assignment: CDR1 SGHNT and CDR2 YYREEE (reference sequence). CDR3 DNA sequence: TGTGCCAGCAGCTCACGACAGGTCTCTGGAAACACCATATATTTT. Its protein is CASSSRQVSGNTIYF. Supplemented by reference TRBV5-4 and TRBJ1-3, the full variable domain reads ETGVTQSPTHLIKTRGQQVTLRCSSQSGHNTVSWYQQALGQGPQFIFQYYREEENGRGNFPPRFSGLQFPNYSSELNVNALELDDSALYLCASSSRQVSGNTIYFGEGSWLTVV.

The chain recombines TRBV7-2 with TRBJ2-1, with 10 bases lining up with TRBD2. The length of the CDR3 is 15 residues. The V segment lost 5 bases and the J segment 9 bases; nucleotides outside the gene matches: 10. Germline V lookup: CDR1 SGHTA, CDR2 FQGNSA. The CDR3 protein is CASSPGLAGVGEQFF. CDR3 nucleotides: TGTGCCAGCAGCCCTGGGCTAGCGGGAGTGGGTGAGCAGTTCTTC.

This chain uses TRBV9 with TRBJ1-6; D gene uncertain. The CDR3 contains 14 residues. In germline, CDR1 is SGDLS, CDR2 YYNGEE. V was pared by 4 bases and J by 4 bases, with 9 bases between. The CDR3 loop is CASSLGEYNSPLHF. In DNA form, the CDR3 reads TGTGCCAGCAGCCTGGGAGAATATAATTCACCCCTCCACTTT.

The table lists this clone with a count of one. This sequence joins TRBV15 and TRBJ2-1; TRBD1 agrees at 12 bases. V shed 8 bases and J 6 bases; nucleotides not matched to a gene: 5. The CDR3 consists of 14 residues. Germline lookup yields CDR1 LNHNV and CDR2 YYDKDF (reference sequence). For the CDR3, the DNA is TGTGCCACCGGGCGGGACAGGGGGCTCAATGAGCAGTTCTTC. Its translation is CATGRDRGLNEQFF. Combining the CDR3 with reference TRBV15 and TRBJ2-1 gives the whole variable domain DAMVIQNPRYQVTQFGKPVTLSCSQTLNHNVMYWYQQKSSQAPKLLFHYYDKDFNNEADTPDNFQSRRPNTSFCFLDIRSPGLGDTAMYLCATGRDRGLNEQFFGPGTRLTVL.

The chain links TRBV7-2 to TRBJ1-2; D gene uncertain. Germline V gives CDR1 SGHTA, CDR2 FQGNSA. Trimming cost V 0 bases and J 0 bases, with 17 bases left between them. The CDR3 is 18 residues long. CDR3 DNA: TGTGCCAGCAGCTTAGCCCACAGCGATTCGAGGGCTAACTATGGCTACACCTTC. Its protein product is CASSLAHSDSRANYGYTF.

This clone was observed a few times. The CDR3 spells CASSQTGTGGGSGRNEQFF. The CDR3 nucleotides read TGCGCCAGCAGCCAGACCGGGACGGGGGGTGGTAGCGGGAGAAATGAGCAGTTCTTC. The gene calls are TRBV4-3 and TRBJ2-1, with TRBD2 matching 9 bases. This CDR3 is 19 amino acids long. The germline V gene has CDR1 LGHNA and CDR2 YSLEER. V was pared by 3 bases and J by 7 bases, with 19 bases of the junction left unmatched.

The chain carries TRBV30 and TRBJ1-4; D remains unclear. The CDR3 has 14 residues. V lost 3 bases to trimming and J lost 7 bases, with 15 bases between them. The germline CDR1 and CDR2 sequences are GTSNPN and SVGIG (reference sequence). The CDR3 DNA reads TGTGCCTGGAGCCCCGGATCTTCGGGTGAAAAACTGTTTTTT. The encoded protein is CAWSPGSSGEKLFF.

The chain carries TRBV15 and TRBJ1-1; 7 bases are shared with TRBD1. Losses at the gene ends were 7 bases for V and 3 bases for J; bases not matched to a gene: 8. The CDR3 runs to 14 residues. Germline CDR1 LNHNV, CDR2 YYDKDF (reference sequence). The CDR3 here is CATTPGQTYTEAFF. Here the CDR3 DNA reads TGTGCCACCACCCCGGGACAGACTTACACTGAAGCTTTCTTT.